This T cell receptor beta chain was observed in a study of cytomegalovirus exposure and HLA in healthy donors. Regarding the study as a whole: The study assumed roughly uniform donor sequencing depth for presence/absence analyses. Within the data, a cluster of highly shared sequence variants was likely a sequencing artifact. An analysis that came later showed most CMV-associated TCR beta chains appearing HLA-restricted.

PCR amplification relied on 60 Vbeta primers (plus 13 Jbeta primers). Clones were sequenced by immunoSEQ multiplex PCR, and TCRdb holds only the in-frame ones, with some missing. Its table records roughly 75,000 clones. Germline V gene sequence: CDR1 MNHNY, CDR2 SVGAGI (reference sequence). Trimming took off 0 bases at V and 4 bases at J, with 9 bases between the two ends. The CDR3 runs to 14 residues. On this clone itself: Its cognate antigen is unknown.

This clonotype originated in a boy aged 5-17 years in good health and CMV-seronegative. The sample comprised PBMCs. J is TRBJ1-1 and V is TRBV6-6, with D possibly TRBD1 on 5 matching bases. The CDR3 coding sequence is TGTGCCAGCAGTTACTCGGAGACAGTCACTGAAGCTTTCTTT. It encodes CASSYSETVTEAFF.